This TCR beta chain was found in a study of regulatory T cells in long-lasting Graves disease. Overall study findings and caveats: Newly diagnosed Graves' patients exceeded persistent ones in TCR diversity. The study found TRBV28, TRBJ1-2 and TRBJ2-5 favored in persistent disease.

Construction of TCR beta libraries relied on iRepertoire HTBI primers and on Arm-PCR targeting CDR3 regions. Each CDR3 protein is one row after TCRdb ran MiXCR on the multiplex PCR reads. The sample gives a few hundred thousand distinct CDR3 sequences, roughly 14% of which show up once; roughly 9.7% is in the top ten. CDR3 length equals 15 residues. V was pared by 0 bases and J by 4 bases, with 14 bases between. The germline CDR1 and CDR2 sequences are SGHRS and YFSETQ. In its sample, this clonotype was seen many times. The antigen is unknown. Time point meaning: newly diagnosed GD, antithyroid drugs for less than 3 months. PBMCs were the source of the RNA used for TCR sequencing. This sample also belongs to another study, concerning T cells in Graves' hyperthyroidism and ophthalmopathy. That investigation notes: The primer set for the first-round RT-PCR of the TCR CDR3 was HTBI.

The chain uses TRBV5-1 and TRBJ2-7, with a possible D match to TRBD2 (6 bases). This TCR derives from a young man with Graves disease. This material consisted of peripheral blood mononuclear cells (PBMCs), taken at new diagnosis, from a patient treated with antithyroid drugs. The CDR3: CASSLAWGGGYEQYF. DNA for the CDR3: TGCGCCAGCAGCTTGGCTTGGGGAGGCGGGTACGAGCAGTACTTC.